This TCR beta chain was sequenced for a study of Graves' ophthalmopathy and Graves' hyperthyroidism. This clonotype was recorded a few times. Amplification of the TCR beta CDR3 regions used RNA transcripts (as template). Second-round multiplex PCR followed a first-round RT-PCR using HTBI primers. TCRdb redid the calling of the multiplex PCR reads with MiXCR, one entry per CDR3 protein. The table includes about 740,000 distinct CDR3 sequences, 35% to 50% detected once. Someone took the PBMCs out of more than 8.5 ml of fresh peripheral blood. This CDR3 is 16 amino acids long. Germline V gene lookup returns CDR1 SGHTA and CDR2 FQGNSA. Trimming cost V 3 bases and J 1 base, with 15 bases left between them.

The specimen sequenced was peripheral blood. The sequence was collected from an adult man with Graves' ophthalmopathy. V usage is TRBV7-2 and J usage is TRBJ1-1; tentative D call: TRBD1 (5 bases). The CDR3: CASSLEWGMRNTEAFF. The CDR3 bases are TGTGCCAGCAGCTTGGAATGGGGCATGAGGAACACTGAAGCTTTCTTT.